The entry that follows covers one TCR beta chain sequence. Antigen: not known. Measured with immunoSEQ multiplex PCR; TCRdb has only the in-frame clones, and not every one. The sample includes approximately 980,000 clones, over 60% of them seen just once. The CDR3 runs 13 residues. Looked up from germline, CDR1 is MGHRA and CDR2 is YSYEKL. V shed 4 bases and J shed 8 bases, with 11 bases lying between them. The sample originates from a study of shared clonotypes between healthy human individuals. Study summary: CD4 naive and CD4 memory each took three plates per donor, while CD8 naive took two and CD8 memory one. Whole-study findings and limits: A reduction in generation probabilities was seen for non-shared clonotypes relative to those shared by all four donors. Rarefaction indicated that sorted-subset sequencing remained incomplete although depth was large.

V is TRBV4-1 and J is TRBJ1-4; unclear D gene. This sequence was found in a young man in good health. Sequenced material: memory CD4+ T cells sorted from blood. As to subset: CD45RA-negative fraction. The CDR3 here is CASSLSLGEKLFF. The CDR3 bases are TGCGCCAGCAGCCTGAGCCTCGGAGAAAAACTGTTTTTT.